This is a list of T cell receptor beta chains from one sample in a study of shared clonotypes between healthy human individuals. Profiling relied on immunoSEQ multiplex PCR, and the TCRdb table lists in-frame clones only, not all of them. The sample gives hundreds of thousands of clones, about 96% of which show up once; approximately 0.12% is in the top ten. Input material: naive CD8+ T cells sorted from blood. These receptors originate from a woman aged 30 to 39 in good health. Each CDR3 is given with its conserved first and last residue. Each record gives: V gene, CDR3 protein.

TRBV5-6 | CASSLARGLVSSYEQYF
TRBV11-3 | CASSPGGTEAFF
TRBV6-5 | CASTIGIGDENIQYF
TRBV19 | CASSIVPYYEQYF
TRBV11-3 | CASSFSSYESTEAFF
TRBV7-8 | CASSSGQAFNEQFF
TRBV5-1 | CASSLRRDEKLFF
TRBV19 | CASSIAGGDEQFF
TRBV5-6 | CASSLLTSYEQYF
TRBV30 | CAWSGLGDQPQHF
TRBV7-9 | CASSSVGQGSYEQYF
TRBV11-2 | CASSFPVLGQGYEQYF
TRBV7-9 | CASRVAGGGNEQFF
TRBV27 | CASSLRGLKGGYTF
TRBV11-2 | CASSGDPAYEQYF
TRBV2 | CASSGTGGLPDTQYF
TRBV5-5 | CASSTEAYTQYF
TRBV7-9 | CASSSPGVPERETQYF
TRBV27 | CASSLLANTEAFF
TRBV29-1 | CSVEGTSGYQETQYF
TRBV4-2 | CASSQVTGFDEKLFF
TRBV23-1 | CASSLLVDEQYF
TRBV15 | CATSRSRGGLAANNEQFF
TRBV7-6 | CASSPLARSSYEQYF
TRBV11-2 | CASSLVPGELFF
TRBV5-1 | CASSSGTGVNEQFF
TRBV6-1 | CASSEILGLAATGELFF
TRBV27 | CASTTGGGNSPLHF
TRBV9 | CASSAPRGASTPDTQYF
TRBV13 | CASGSGSISYEQYF
TRBV27 | CASSLVGSQETQYF
TRBV5-4 | CASSGTLSNTGELFF
TRBV27 | CASSFRTYEKLFF
TRBV28 | CASSLGTSGQPNNEQFF
TRBV27 | CASSPTASSGEQFF
TRBV5-6 | CASRGQGAMNTEAFF
TRBV2 | CASSPDTSRHEQYF
TRBV9 | CASSVGLAEFYNEQFF
TRBV27 | CASSLGQTSSDTQYF
TRBV10-3 | CAIWGGSSYNEQFF
TRBV27 | CASSLWTGGNEKLFF
TRBV28 | CASSFGVGRRTEAFF
TRBV27 | CASSPTGSSSPQYF
TRBV2 | CASRIQGLETQYF
TRBV6-5 | CASSYLGQNNSPLHF
TRBV15 | CATSRDGTGTYEQYF
TRBV2 | CASSEAVAEPQETQYF
TRBV29-1 | CSVGLNTEAFF
TRBV27 | CATWDGHSYEQYF
TRBV4-1 | CASSFGLANDEQYF
TRBV5-1 | CASSLMGTSSYEQYF
TRBV27 | CASTLMGSATDTQYF
TRBV29-1 | CSVRATLSYEQYF
TRBV5-4 | CASSQTSGTGNEQFF